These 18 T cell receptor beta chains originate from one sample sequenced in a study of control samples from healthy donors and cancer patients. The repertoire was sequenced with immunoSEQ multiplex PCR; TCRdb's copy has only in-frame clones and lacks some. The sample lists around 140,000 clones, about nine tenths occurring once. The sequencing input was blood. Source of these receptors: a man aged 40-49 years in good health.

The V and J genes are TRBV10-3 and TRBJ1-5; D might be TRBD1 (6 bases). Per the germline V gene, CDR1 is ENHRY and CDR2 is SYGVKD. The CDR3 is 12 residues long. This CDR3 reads CAIGQSNQPQHF. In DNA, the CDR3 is TGTGCTATCGGACAGAGCAATCAGCCCCAGCATTTT.

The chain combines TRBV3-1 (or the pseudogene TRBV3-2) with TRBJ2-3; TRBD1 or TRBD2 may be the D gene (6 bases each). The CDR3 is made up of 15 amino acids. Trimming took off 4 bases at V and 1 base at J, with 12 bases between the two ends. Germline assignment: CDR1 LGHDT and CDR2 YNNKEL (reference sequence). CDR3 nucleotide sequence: TGTGCCAGCAGCCGAACGGAGGGGGGCACAGATACGCAGTATTTT. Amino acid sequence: CASSRTEGGTDTQYF.

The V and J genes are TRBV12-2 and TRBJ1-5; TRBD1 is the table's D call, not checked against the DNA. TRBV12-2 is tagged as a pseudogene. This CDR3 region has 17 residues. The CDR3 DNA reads TGTGCAAGTCGCTCACCCGAGACAGGGGGTTTCCGATCGGCCCAGCATTTT. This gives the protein CASRSPETGGFRSAQHF.

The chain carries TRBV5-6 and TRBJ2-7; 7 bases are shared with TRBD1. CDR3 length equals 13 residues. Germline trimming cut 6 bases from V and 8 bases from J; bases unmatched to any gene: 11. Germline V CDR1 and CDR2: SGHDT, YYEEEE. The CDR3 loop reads CASILDRDVKQYF. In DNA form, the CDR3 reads TGTGCCAGCATCCTTGACAGGGATGTCAAGCAGTACTTC.

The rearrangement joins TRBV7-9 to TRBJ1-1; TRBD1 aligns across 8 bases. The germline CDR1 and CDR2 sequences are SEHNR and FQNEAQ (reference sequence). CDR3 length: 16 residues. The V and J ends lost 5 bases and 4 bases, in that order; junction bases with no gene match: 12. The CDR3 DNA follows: TGTGCCAGCAGCCGGACAGGGAACAGATGGGGCACTGAAGCTTTCTTT. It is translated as CASSRTGNRWGTEAFF. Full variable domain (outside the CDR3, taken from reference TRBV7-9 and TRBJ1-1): DTGVSQNPRHKITKRGQNVTFRCDPISEHNRLYWYRQTLGQGPEFLTYFQNEAQLEKSRLLSDRFSAERPKGSFSTLEIQRTEQGDSAMYLCASSRTGNRWGTEAFFGQGTRLTVV.

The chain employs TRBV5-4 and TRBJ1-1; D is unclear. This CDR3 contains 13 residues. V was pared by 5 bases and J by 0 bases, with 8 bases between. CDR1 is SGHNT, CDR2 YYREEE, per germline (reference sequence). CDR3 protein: CASRIGLNTEAFF. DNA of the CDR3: TGTGCCAGCAGGATAGGATTGAACACTGAAGCTTTCTTT.

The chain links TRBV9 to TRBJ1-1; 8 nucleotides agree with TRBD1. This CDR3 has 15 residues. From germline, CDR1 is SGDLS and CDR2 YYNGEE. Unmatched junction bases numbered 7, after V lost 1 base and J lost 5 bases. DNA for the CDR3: TGTGCCAGCAGCGTAAGAGGTGACAGGGGAACTGAAGCTTTCTTT. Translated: CASSVRGDRGTEAFF. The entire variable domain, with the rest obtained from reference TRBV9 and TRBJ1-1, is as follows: DSGVTQTPKHLITATGQRVTLRCSPRSGDLSVYWYQQSLDQGLQFLIQYYNGEERAKGNILERFSAQQFPDLHSELNLSSLELGDSALYFCASSVRGDRGTEAFFGQGTRLTVV.

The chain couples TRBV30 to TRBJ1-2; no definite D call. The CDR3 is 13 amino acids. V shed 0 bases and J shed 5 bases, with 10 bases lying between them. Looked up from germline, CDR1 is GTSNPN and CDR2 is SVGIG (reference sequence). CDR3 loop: CAWSVGVVYGYTF. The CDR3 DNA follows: TGTGCCTGGAGTGTCGGGGTTGTATATGGCTACACCTTC.

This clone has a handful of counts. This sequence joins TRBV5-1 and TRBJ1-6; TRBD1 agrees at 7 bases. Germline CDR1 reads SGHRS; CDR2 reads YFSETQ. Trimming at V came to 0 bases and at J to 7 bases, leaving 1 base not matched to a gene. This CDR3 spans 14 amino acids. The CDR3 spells CASSLGQGNSPLHF. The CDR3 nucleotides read TGCGCCAGCAGCTTGGGACAGGGAAATTCACCCCTCCACTTT.

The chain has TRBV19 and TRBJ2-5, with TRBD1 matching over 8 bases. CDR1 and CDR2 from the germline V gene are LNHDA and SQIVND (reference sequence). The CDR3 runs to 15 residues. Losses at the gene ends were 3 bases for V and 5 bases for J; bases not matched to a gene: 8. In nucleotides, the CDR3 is TGTGCCAGTAGTATTGGGGCCAGGGGGCGTGAGACCCAGTACTTC. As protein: CASSIGARGRETQYF.

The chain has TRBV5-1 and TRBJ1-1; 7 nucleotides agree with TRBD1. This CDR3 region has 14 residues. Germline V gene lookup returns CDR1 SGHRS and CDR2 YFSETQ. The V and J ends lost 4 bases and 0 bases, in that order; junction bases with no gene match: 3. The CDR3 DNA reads TGCGCCAGCAGCGCAACAGGGGTGAACACTGAAGCTTTCTTT. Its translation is CASSATGVNTEAFF. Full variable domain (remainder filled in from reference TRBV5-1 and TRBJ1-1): KAGVTQTPRYLIKTRGQQVTLSCSPISGHRSVSWYQQTPGQGLQFLFEYFSETQRNKGNFPGRFSGRQFSNSRSEMNVSTLELGDSALYLCASSATGVNTEAFFGQGTRLTVV.

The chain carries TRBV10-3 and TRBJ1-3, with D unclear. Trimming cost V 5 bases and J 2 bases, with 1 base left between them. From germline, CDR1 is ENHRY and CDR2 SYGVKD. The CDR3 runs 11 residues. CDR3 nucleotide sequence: TGTGCCATCAGTCCTGGAAACACCATATATTTT. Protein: CAISPGNTIYF.

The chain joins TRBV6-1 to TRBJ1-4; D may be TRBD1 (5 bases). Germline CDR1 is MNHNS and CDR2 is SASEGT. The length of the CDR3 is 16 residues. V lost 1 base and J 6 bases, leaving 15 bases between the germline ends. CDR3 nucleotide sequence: TGTGCCAGCAGTGAAGTCGCAGGGTTGGTCCATGAAAAACTGTTTTTT. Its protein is CASSEVAGLVHEKLFF.

CDR3 loop: CASSGQERTVNTEAFF. Here the CDR3 DNA reads TGCGCCAGCAGTGGACAAGAGAGAACTGTGAACACTGAAGCTTTCTTT. J is TRBJ1-1 and V is TRBV10-1; D call uncertain. Germline V gene lookup returns CDR1 WNHNN and CDR2 SYGVQD (reference sequence). V lost 4 bases and J 0 bases, leaving 15 bases between the germline ends. This CDR3 is 16 amino acids long.

The CDR3 region has the DNA TGTGCCAGCAGCCAAGGAACGGACACAGCGGCCGCTGAAGCTTTCTTT. Residues: CASSQGTDTAAAEAFF. This chain joins TRBV3-1 (or the pseudogene TRBV3-2) and TRBJ1-1, with a weak D call TRBD1 (5 bases). The CDR3 loop spans 16 amino acids. Trimming left V 1 base short and J 6 bases short, with 18 bases between. Germline V gene sequence: CDR1 LGHDT, CDR2 YNNKEL (reference sequence).

The CDR3 region is CASSWRGGYNEQFF. CDR3 nucleotide sequence: TGTGCCAGCAGTTGGCGGGGGGGATACAATGAGCAGTTCTTC. The chain couples TRBV6-5 to TRBJ2-1, with TRBD2 identical over 9 bases. Germline values: CDR1 MNHEY, CDR2 SVGAGI. With 4 bases clipped from V and 4 bases from J, the junction kept 2 bases outside the gene matches. The length of the CDR3 is 14 residues.

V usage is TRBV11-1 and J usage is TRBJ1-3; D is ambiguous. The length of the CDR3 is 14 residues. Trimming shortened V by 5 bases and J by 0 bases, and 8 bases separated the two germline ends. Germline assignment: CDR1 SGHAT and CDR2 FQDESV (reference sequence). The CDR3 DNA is TGTGCCAGCAGCGCGCCGGACTCTGGAAACACCATATATTTT. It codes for CASSAPDSGNTIYF.

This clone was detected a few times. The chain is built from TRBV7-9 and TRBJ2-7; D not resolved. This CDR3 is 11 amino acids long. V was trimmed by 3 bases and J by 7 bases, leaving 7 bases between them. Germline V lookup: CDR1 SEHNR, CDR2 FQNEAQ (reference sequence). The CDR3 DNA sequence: TGTGCCAGCAGCTTGTATTATGAGCAGTACTTC. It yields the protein CASSLYYEQYF.